This TCR beta chain was documented in a study of Graves' ophthalmopathy and Graves' hyperthyroidism. The germline V gene has CDR1 LNHDA and CDR2 SQIVND (reference sequence). J gave up 1 base and V 3 bases, and 4 bases lay outside the gene matches. The CDR3 runs to 15 residues. General observations from the study: Most thyroid clonotypes with frequency above 0.001 were detected in blood too.

This clonotype was seen many times. No antigen is known for it. The TCR beta CDR3 regions underwent amplification from RNA transcripts. RT-PCR was first run with HTBI primers, then multiplex PCR in a second round. A single record per CDR3 protein comes from TCRdb applying MiXCR to the multiplex PCR reads. The sample yields over a million distinct CDR3 sequences, 35% to 40% seen once. The TCR comes from an adult man with Graves' hyperthyroidism. This sequence joins TRBV19 and TRBJ1-1, with 8 nucleotides matching TRBD1. Sequencing was carried out using peripheral blood or thyroid tissue (not recorded which). CDR3 in DNA: TGTGCCAGTAGTATTGGGGACAGGTCGAACACTGAAGCTTTCTTT. It encodes CASSIGDRSNTEAFF. The complete variable domain, with remaining parts taken from reference TRBV19 and TRBJ1-1, reads DGGITQSPKYLFRKEGQNVTLSCEQNLNHDAMYWYRQDPGQGLRLIYYSQIVNDFQKGDIAEGYSVSREKKESFPLTVTSAQKNPTAFYLCASSIGDRSNTEAFFGQGTRLTVV.